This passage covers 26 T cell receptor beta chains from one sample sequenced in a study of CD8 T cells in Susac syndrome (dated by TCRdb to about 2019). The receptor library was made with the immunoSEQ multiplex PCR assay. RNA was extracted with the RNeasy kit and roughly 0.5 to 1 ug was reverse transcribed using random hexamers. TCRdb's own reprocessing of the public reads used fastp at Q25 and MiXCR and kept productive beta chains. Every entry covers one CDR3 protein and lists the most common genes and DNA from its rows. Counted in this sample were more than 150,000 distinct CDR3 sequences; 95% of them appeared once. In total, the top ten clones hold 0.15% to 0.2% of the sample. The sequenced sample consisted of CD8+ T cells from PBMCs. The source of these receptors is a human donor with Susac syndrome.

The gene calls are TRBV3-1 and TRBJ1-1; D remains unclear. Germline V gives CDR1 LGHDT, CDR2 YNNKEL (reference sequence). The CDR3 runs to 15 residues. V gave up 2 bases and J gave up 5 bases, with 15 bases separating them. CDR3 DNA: TGTGCCAGCAGCCAATTCCCAGAAAGTCGGACTGAAGCTTTCTTT. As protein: CASSQFPESRTEAFF.

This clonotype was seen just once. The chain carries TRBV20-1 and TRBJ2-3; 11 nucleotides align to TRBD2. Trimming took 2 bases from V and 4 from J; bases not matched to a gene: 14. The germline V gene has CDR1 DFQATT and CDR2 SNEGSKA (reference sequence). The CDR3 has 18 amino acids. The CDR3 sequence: CSARLSGGALLRADTQYF. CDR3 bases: TGCAGTGCTAGACTTAGCGGGGGGGCCCTCTTAAGGGCAGATACGCAGTATTTT.

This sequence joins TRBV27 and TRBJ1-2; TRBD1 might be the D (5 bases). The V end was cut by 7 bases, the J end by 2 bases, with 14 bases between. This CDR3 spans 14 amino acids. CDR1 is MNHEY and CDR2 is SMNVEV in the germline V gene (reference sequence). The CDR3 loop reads CASTEAGSNYGYTF. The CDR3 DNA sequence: TGTGCCAGCACAGAGGCAGGGTCCAACTATGGCTACACCTTC.

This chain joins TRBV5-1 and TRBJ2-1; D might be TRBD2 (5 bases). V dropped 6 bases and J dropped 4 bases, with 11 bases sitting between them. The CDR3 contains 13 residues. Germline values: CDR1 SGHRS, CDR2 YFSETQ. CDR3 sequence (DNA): TGCGCCAGCACCCCGGACTCGTACAATGAGCAGTTCTTC. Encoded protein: CASTPDSYNEQFF.

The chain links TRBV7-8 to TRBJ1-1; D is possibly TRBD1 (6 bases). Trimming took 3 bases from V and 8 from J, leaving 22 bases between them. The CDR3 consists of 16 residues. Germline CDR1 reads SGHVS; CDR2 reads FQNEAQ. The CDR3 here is CASSLRQVNPSLEAFF. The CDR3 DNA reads TGTGCCAGCAGCTTGCGACAGGTCAACCCCTCCTTGGAAGCTTTCTTT. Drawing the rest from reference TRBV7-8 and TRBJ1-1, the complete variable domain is GAGVSQSPRYKVAKRGQDVALRCDPISGHVSLFWYQQALGQGPEFLTYFQNEAQLDKSGLPSDRFFAERPEGSVSTLKIQRTQQEDSAVYLCASSLRQVNPSLEAFFGQGTRLTVV.

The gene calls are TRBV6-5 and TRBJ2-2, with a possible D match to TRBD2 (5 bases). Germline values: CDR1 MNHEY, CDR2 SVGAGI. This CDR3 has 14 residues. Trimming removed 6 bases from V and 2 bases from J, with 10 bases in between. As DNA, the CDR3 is TGTGCCAGCAGCCCTAGCTCCAACACCGGGGAGCTGTTTTTT. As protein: CASSPSSNTGELFF.

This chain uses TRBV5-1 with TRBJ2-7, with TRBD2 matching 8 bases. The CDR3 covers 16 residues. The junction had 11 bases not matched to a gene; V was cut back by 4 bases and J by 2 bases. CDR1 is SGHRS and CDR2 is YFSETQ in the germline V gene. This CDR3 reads CASSRNSGTSAYEQYF. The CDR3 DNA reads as TGCGCCAGCAGCCGAAATAGCGGGACGAGTGCCTACGAGCAGTACTTC.

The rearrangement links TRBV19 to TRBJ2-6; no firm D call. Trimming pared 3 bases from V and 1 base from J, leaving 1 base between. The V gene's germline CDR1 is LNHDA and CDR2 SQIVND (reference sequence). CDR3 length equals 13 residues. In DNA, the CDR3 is TGTGCCAGTAGTATGTCTGGGGCCAACGTCCTGACTTTC. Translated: CASSMSGANVLTF.

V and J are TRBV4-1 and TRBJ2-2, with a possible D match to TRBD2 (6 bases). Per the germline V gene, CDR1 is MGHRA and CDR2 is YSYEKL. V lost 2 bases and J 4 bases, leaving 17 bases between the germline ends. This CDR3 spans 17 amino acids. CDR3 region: CASSQPRDSRATGELFF. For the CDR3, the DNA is TGCGCCAGCAGCCAACCTCGGGACTCCCGGGCCACCGGGGAGCTGTTTTTT.

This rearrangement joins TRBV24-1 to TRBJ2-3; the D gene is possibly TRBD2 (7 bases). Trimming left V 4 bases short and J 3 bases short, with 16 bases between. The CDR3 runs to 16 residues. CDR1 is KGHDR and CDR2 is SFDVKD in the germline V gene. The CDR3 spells CATSENHGGQTDTQYF. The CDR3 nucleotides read TGTGCCACCAGTGAAAATCACGGGGGGCAGACAGATACGCAGTATTTT.

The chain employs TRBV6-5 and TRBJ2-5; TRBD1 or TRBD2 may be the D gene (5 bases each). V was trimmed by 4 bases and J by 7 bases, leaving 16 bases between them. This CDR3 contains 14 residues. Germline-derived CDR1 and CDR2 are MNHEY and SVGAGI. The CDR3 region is CASSSRDGLGTQYF. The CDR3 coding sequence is TGTGCCAGCAGTTCCCGGGACGGACTGGGGACCCAGTACTTC.

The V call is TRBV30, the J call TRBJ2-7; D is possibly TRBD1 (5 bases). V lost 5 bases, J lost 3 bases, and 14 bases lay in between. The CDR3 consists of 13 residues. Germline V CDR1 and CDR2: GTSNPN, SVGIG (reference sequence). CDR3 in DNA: TGTGCCTGGGCAGGGTTAGATCTCTACGAGCAGTACTTC. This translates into CAWAGLDLYEQYF.

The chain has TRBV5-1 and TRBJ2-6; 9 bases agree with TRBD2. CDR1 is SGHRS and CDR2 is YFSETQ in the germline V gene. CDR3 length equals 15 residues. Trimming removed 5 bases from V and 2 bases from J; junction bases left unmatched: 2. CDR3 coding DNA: TGCGCCAGCAGTAGCGGGAGTACTGGGGCCAACGTCCTGACTTTC. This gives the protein CASSSGSTGANVLTF.

Here the CDR3 DNA reads TGTGCCAGCAGTGGGGACTGGAATCAGCCCCAGCATTTT. Amino acids: CASSGDWNQPQHF. The genes are TRBV28 and TRBJ1-5; D is possibly TRBD1 (5 bases). The CDR3 has 13 amino acids. The germline V and J ends were trimmed by 5 bases and 4 bases, with 9 bases remaining between them. Germline loops: CDR1 MDHEN, CDR2 SYDVKM.

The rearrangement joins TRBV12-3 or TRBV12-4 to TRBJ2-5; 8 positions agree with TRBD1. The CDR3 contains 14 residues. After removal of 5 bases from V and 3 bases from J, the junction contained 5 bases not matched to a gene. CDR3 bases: TGTGCCAGCAGTACTGACAGGGGAGAAGAGACCCAGTACTTC. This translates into CASSTDRGEETQYF.

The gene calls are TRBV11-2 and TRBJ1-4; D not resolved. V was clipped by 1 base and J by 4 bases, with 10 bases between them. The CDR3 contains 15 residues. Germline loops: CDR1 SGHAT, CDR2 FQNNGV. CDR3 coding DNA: TGTGCCAGCAGCTTAGCGGCAGTATTTAATGAAAAACTGTTTTTT. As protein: CASSLAAVFNEKLFF.

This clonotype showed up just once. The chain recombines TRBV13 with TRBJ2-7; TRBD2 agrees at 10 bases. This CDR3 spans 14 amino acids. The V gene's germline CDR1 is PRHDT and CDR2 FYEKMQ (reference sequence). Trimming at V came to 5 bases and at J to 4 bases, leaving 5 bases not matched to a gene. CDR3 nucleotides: TGTGCCAGCAGCCGACCGACTAGCGGGTACGAGCAGTACTTC. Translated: CASSRPTSGYEQYF.

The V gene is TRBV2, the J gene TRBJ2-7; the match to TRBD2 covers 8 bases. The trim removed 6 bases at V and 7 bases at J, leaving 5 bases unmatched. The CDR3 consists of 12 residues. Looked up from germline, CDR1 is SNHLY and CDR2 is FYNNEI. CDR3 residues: CASRRGAREQYF. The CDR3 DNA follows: TGTGCCAGCAGGCGGGGGGCGAGGGAGCAGTACTTC.

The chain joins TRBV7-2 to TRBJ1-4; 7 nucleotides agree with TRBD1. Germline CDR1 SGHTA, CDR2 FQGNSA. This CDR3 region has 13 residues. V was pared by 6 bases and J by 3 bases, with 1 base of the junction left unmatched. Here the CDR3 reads CASSGQANEKLFF. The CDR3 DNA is TGTGCCAGCAGTGGACAGGCTAATGAAAAACTGTTTTTT.

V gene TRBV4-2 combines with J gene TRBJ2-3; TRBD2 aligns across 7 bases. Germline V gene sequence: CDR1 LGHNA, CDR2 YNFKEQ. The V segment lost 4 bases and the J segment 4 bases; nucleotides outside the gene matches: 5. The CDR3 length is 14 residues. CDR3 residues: CASSRGLESDTQYF. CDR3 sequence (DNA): TGTGCCAGCAGCCGAGGACTAGAGTCAGATACGCAGTATTTT.

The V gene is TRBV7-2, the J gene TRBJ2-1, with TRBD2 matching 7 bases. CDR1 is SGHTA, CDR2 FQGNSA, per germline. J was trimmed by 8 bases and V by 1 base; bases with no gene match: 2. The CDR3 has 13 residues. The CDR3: CASSLVTSDEQFF. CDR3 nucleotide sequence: TGTGCCAGCAGCTTAGTTACTAGCGATGAGCAGTTCTTC.

DNA of the CDR3: TGTGCCACCAGCAGTGATAGGCGGGGACCAGATACGCAGTATTTT. Encoded protein: CATSSDRRGPDTQYF. The chain couples TRBV15 to TRBJ2-3; TRBD2 might be the D (6 bases). Germline loops: CDR1 LNHNV, CDR2 YYDKDF (reference sequence). V was pared by 3 bases and J by 4 bases, with 14 bases between. The CDR3 sequence is 15 residues long.

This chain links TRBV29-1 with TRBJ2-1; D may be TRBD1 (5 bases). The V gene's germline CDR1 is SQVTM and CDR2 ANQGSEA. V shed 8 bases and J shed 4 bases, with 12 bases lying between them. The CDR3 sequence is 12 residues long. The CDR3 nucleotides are TGCAGCTACAAACAGGAGTACAATGAGCAGTTCTTC. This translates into CSYKQEYNEQFF.

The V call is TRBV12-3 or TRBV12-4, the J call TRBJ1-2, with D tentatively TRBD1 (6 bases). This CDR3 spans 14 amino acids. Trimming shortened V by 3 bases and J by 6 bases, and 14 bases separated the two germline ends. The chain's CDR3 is CASSLLRGMDGYTF. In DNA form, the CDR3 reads TGTGCCAGCAGTTTGCTCAGGGGAATGGATGGCTACACCTTC.

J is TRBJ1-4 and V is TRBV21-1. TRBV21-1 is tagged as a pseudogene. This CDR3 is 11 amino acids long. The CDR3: CASSINEKLFF. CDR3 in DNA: TGTGCCAGCAGTATAAATGAAAAACTGTTTTTT.

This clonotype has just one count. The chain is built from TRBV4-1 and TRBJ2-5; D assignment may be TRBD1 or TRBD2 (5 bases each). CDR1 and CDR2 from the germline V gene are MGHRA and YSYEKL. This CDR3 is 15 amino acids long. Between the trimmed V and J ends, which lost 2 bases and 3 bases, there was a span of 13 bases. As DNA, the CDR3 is TGCGCCAGCAGCCAACAAGGGACGGCTGAAGAGACCCAGTACTTC. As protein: CASSQQGTAEETQYF.